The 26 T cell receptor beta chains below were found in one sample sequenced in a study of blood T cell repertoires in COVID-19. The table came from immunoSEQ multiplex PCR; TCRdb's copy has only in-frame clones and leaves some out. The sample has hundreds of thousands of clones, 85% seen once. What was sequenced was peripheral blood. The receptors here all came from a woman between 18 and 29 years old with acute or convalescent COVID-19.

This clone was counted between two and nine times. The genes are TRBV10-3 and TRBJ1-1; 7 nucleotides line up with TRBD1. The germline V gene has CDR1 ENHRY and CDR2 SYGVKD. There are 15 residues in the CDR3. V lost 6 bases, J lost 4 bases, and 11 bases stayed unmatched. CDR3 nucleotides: TGTGCCATCAGGGAGACCCCAGGGGGTGGCACTGAAGCTTTCTTT. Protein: CAIRETPGGGTEAFF.

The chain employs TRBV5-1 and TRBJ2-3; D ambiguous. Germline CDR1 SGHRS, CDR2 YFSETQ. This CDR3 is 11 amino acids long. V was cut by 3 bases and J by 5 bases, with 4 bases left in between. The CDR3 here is CASSSGDTQYF. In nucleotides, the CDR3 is TGCGCCAGCAGCTCGGGAGATACGCAGTATTTT.

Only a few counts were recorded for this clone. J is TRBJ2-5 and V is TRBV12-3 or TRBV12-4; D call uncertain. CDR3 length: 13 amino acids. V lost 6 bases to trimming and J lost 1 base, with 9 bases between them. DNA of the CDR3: TGTGCCAGCAGCACAGTACTCCAAGAGACCCAGTACTTC. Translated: CASSTVLQETQYF.

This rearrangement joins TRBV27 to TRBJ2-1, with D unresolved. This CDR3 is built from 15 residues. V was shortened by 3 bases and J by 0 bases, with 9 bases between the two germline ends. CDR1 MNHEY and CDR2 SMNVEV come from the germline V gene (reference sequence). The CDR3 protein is CASSLRHSSYNEQFF. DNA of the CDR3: TGTGCCAGCAGTTTGCGACATTCCTCCTACAATGAGCAGTTCTTC.

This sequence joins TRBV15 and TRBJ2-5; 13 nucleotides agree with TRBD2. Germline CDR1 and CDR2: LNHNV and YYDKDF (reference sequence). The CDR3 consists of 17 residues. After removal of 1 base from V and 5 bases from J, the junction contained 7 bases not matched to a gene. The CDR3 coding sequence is TGTGCCACCAGCAGAGCTACTAGCGGGAGGGCCCGGGAGACCCAGTACTTC. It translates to CATSRATSGRARETQYF. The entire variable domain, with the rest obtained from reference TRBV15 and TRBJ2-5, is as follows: DAMVIQNPRYQVTQFGKPVTLSCSQTLNHNVMYWYQQKSSQAPKLLFHYYDKDFNNEADTPDNFQSRRPNTSFCFLDIRSPGLGDTAMYLCATSRATSGRARETQYFGPGTRLLVL.

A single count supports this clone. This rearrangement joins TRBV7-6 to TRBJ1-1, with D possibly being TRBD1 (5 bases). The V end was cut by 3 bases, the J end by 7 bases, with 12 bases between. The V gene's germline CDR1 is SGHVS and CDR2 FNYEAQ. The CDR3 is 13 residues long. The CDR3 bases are TGTGCCAGCAGCTTCTTGGGGGGGGATGAAGCTTTCTTT. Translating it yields CASSFLGGDEAFF.

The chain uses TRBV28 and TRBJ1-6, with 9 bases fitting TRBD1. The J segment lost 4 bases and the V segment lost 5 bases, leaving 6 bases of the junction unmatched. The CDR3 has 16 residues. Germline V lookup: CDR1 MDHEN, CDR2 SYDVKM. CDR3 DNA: TGTGCCAGCAGTATACCACAGGGGGCATATAATTCACCCCTCCACTTT. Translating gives CASSIPQGAYNSPLHF.

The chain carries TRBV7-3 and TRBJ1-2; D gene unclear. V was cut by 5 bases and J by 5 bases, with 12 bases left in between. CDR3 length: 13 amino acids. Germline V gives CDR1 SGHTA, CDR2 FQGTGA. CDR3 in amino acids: CASSPGTTYGYTF. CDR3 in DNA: TGTGCCAGCAGCCCTGGAACTACGTATGGCTACACCTTC.

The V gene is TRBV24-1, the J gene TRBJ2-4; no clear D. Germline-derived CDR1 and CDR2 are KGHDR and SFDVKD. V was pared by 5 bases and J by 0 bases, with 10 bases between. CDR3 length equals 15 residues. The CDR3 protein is CATSATILAKNIQYF. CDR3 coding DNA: TGTGCCACCAGTGCGACAATCCTAGCCAAAAACATTCAGTACTTC.

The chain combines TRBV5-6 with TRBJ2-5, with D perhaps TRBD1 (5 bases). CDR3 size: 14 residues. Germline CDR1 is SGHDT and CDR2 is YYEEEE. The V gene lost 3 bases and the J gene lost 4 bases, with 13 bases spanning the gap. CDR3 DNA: TGTGCCAGCAGCTGGGCAGGGTTACGAGAGACCCAGTACTTC. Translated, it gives CASSWAGLRETQYF.

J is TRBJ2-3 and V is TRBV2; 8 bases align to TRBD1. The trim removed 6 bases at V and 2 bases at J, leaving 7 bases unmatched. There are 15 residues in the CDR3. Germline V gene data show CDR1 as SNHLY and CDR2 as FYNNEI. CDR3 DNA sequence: TGTGCCAGCAGACAACAGGGGGACCCCACAGATACGCAGTATTTT. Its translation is CASRQQGDPTDTQYF. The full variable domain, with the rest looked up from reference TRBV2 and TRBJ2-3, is EPEVTQTPSHQVTQMGQEVILRCVPISNHLYFYWYRQILGQKVEFLVSFYNNEISEKSEIFDDQFSVERPDGSNFTLKIRSTKLEDSAMYFCASRQQGDPTDTQYFGPGTRLTVL.

Here the CDR3 reads CASSQVGREVNSPLHF. CDR3 DNA: TGTGCCAGCAGCCAAGTGGGCAGGGAGGTGAATTCACCCCTCCACTTT. The rearrangement links TRBV3-1 (or the pseudogene TRBV3-2) to TRBJ1-6; weak D call: TRBD1 (5 bases). Germline-derived CDR1 and CDR2 are LGHDT and YNNKEL (reference sequence). This CDR3 comprises 16 residues. The ends were cut back, 1 base at V and 7 bases at J, with 14 bases in the middle.

In DNA, the CDR3 is TGCAGCGTTCTCATTATAGCGGGTGGGCGTACGCAGTATTTT. This codes for CSVLIIAGGRTQYF. J is TRBJ2-3 and V is TRBV29-1, with TRBD2 matching over 7 bases. The CDR3 sequence is 14 residues long. Unmatched junction bases numbered 13, after V lost 5 bases and J lost 8 bases. CDR1 SQVTM and CDR2 ANQGSEA come from the germline V gene.

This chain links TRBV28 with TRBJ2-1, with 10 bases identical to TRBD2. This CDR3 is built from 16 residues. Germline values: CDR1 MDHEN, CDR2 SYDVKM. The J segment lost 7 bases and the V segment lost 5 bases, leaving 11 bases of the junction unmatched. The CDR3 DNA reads TGTGCCAGCAGTCTGCTGCGGACTAGCGGTATAAATGAGCAGTTCTTC. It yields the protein CASSLLRTSGINEQFF.

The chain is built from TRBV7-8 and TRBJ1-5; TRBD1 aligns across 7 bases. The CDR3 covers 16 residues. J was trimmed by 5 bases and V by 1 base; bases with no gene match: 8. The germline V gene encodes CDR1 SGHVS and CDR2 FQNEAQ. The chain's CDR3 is CASSLVGYRGDQPQHF. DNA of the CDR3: TGTGCCAGCAGCTTAGTAGGTTACAGGGGTGATCAGCCCCAGCATTTT.

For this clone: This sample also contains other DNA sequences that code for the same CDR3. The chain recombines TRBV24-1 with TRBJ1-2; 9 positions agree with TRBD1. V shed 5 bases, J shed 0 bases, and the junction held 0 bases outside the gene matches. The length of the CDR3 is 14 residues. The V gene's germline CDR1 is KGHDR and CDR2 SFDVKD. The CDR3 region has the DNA TGTGCCACCAGTGGGACAGGGGCTAACTATGGCTACACCTTC. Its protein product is CATSGTGANYGYTF.

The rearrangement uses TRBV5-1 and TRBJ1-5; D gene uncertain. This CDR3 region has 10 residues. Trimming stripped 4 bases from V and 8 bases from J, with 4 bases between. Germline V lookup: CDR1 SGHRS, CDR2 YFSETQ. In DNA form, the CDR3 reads TGCGCCAGCAGCCGTGAGCCCCAGCATTTT. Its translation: CASSREPQHF.

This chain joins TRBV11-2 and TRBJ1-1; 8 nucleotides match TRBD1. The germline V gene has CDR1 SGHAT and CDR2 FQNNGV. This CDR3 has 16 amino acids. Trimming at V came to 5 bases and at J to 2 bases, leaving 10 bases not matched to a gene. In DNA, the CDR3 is TGTGCCAGCAGCCAAAGGACAGGGTTCGGAAACACTGAAGCTTTCTTT. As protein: CASSQRTGFGNTEAFF.

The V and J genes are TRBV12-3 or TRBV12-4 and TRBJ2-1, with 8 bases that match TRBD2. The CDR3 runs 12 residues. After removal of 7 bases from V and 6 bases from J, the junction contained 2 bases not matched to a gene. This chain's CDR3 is CASIGTSNEQFF. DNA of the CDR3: TGTGCCAGCATAGGGACTAGCAATGAGCAGTTCTTC.

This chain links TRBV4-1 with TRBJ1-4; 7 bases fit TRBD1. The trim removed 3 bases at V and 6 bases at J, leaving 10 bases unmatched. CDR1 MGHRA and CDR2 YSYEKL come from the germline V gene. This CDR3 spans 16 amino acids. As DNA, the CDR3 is TGCGCCAGCAGCCACGACAGGACAGGCGGGGATGAAAAACTGTTTTTT. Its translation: CASSHDRTGGDEKLFF.

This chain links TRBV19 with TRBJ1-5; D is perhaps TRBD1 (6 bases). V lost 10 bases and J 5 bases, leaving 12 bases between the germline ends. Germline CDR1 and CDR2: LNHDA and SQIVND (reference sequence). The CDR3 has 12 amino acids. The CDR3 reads CATGVTDQPQHF. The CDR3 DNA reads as TGTGCCACAGGGGTAACGGATCAGCCCCAGCATTTT.

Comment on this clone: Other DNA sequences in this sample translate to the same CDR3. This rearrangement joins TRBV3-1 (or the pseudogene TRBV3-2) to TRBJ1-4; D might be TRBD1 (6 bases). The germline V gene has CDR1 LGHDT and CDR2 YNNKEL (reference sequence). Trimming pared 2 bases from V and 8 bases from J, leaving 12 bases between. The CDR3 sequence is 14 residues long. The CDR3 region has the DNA TGTGCCAGCAGCCAACGGGGGGCGGAAGAAAAACTGTTTTTT. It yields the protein CASSQRGAEEKLFF.

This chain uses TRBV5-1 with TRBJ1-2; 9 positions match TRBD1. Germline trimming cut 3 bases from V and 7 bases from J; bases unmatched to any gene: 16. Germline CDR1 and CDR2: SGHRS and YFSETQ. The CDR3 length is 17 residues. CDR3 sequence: CASSSGTGGAEWGGYTF. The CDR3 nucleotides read TGCGCCAGCAGCTCTGGTACAGGGGGCGCGGAGTGGGGTGGCTACACCTTC.

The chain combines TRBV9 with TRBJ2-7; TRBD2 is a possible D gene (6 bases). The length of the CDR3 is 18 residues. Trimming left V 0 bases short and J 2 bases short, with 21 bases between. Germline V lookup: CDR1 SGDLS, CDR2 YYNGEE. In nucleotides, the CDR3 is TGTGCCAGCAGCGTAGAGGGGAGTCGGCAGGCGGGGACCTACGAGCAGTACTTC. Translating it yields CASSVEGSRQAGTYEQYF.

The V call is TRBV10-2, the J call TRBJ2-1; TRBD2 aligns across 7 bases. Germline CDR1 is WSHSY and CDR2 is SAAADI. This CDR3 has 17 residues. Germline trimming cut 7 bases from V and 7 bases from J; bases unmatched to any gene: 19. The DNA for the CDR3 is TGCGCCAGCACCAGTCCCGGGGGGTACCTCGGAGGAAATGAGCAGTTCTTC. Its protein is CASTSPGGYLGGNEQFF.

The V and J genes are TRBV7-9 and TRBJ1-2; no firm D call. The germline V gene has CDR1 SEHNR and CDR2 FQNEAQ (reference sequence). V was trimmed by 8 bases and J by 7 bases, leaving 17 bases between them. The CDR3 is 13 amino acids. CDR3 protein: CASSLPPEAGYTF. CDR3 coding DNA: TGTGCCAGCTCCCTACCTCCGGAGGCTGGCTACACCTTC.